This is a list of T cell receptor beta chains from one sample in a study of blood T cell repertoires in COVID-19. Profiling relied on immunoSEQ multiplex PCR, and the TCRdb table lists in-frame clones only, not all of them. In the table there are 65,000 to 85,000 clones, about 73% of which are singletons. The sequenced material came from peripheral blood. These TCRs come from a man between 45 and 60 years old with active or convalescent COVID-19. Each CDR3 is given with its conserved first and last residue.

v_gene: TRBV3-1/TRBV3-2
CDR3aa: CASSPGGFNQETQYF

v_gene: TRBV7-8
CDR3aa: CASSIHRGVNQPQHF

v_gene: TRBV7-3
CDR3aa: CASSLFRGGHTDTQYF

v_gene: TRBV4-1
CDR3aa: CASSHSGGSNEQFF

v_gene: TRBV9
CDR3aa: CASSAGTSGGAGTDTQYF

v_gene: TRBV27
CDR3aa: CASSGTVKNIQYF

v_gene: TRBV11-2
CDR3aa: CASSLGVSAATQYF

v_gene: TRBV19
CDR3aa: CASSIVADFDSPLHF

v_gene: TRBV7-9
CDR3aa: CASSADRHNQPQHF

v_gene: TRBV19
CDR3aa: CASRPGTGRYGYTF

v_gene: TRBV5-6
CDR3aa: CASSSGGLGELFF

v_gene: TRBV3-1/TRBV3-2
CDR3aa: CASSHRARNYNEQFF

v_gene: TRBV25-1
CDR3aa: CASSEEGGGGVQYF

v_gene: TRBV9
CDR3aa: CASAIAGGLYQFF

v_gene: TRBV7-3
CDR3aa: CASSPLAGSSYNEQFF

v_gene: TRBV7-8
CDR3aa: CASSLGGGASGAFF

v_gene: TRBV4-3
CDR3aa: CASSQEQGISYEQYF

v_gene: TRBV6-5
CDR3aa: CASSRDSRTYEQYF

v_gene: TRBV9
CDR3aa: CASSLSSGGGGEEQYF

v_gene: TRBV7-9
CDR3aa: CASSSRDTRGETQYF

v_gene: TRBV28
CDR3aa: CASSLGGTGGYNEQFF

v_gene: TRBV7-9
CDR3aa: CASSQAGAFF

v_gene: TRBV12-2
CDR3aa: CASPRGPDFYEQYF

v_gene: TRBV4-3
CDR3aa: CASSQEGPGSGNTIYF

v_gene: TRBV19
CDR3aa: CASSMRGTGATDTQYF

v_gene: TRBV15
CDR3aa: CATSRDADYGYTF

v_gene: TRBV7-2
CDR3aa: CASSLAQGGGYGYTF

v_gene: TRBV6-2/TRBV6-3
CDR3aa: CASSYSTAGGLTDTQYF

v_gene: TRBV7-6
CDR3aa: CASSLAATYGYTF

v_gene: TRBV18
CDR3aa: CASSLDLAGHSTDTQYF

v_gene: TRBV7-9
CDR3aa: CASSLPSGNTEAFF

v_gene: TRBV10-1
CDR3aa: CASSATGGTEAFF

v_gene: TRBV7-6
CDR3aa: CASSSLAGAHNEQFF

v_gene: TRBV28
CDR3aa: CASQDTQGYYEQYF

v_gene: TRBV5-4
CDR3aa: CASSRGGTSGYEQYF

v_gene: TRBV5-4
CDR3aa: CASSLAFDRTGNTIYF

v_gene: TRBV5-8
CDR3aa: CASSSRGGRQNIQYF

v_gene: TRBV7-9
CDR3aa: CASSPIIGPAVQETQYF

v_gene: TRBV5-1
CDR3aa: CASRGANSPLHF

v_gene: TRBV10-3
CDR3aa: CAITAGASGVGGELFF

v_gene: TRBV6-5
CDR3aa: CASSYNRGQDEQYF

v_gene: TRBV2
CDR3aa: CASLYEENQPQHF

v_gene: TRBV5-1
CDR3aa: CASSSSGGAGTDTQYF

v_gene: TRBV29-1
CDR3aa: CSAFHSGTKTTDTQYF

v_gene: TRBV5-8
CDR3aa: CASSLVRTGGFNEQYF

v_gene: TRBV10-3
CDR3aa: CAISQSPAGSYEQYF

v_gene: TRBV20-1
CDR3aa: CSARSRNEQFF

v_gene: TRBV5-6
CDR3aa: CASSFTSGLHTQYF